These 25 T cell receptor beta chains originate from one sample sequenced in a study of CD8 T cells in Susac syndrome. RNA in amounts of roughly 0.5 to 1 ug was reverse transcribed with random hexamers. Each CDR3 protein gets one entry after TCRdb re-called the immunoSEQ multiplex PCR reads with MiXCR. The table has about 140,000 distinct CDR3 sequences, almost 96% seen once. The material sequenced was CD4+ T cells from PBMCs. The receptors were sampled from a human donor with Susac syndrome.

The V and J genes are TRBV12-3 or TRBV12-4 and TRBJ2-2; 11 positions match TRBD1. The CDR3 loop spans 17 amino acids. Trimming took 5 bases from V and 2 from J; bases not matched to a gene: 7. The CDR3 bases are TGTGCCAGCAGTCCAGGGACAGGGGGTCCCAACACCGGGGAGCTGTTTTTT. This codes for CASSPGTGGPNTGELFF.

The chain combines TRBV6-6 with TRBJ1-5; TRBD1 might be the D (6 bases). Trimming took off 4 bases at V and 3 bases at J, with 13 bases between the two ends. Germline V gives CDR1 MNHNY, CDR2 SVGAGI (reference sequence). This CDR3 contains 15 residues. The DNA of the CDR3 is TGTGCCAGCAGTTCCGGGAACAGGGTCAATCAGCCCCAGCATTTT. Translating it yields CASSSGNRVNQPQHF.

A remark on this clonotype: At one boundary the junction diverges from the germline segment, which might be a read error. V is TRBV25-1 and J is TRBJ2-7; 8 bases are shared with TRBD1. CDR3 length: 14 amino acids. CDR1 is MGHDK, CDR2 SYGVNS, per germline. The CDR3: CASSESGGGSEQYF. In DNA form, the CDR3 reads TGTGCCAGCAGCGAATCAGGGGGCGGTTCCGAGCAGTACTTC.

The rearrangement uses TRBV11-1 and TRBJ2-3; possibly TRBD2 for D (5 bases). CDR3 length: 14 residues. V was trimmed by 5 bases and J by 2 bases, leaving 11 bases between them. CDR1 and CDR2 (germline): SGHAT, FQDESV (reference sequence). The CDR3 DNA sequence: TGTGCCAGCAGCCATCTAGCTACCACAGATACGCAGTATTTT. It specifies CASSHLATTDTQYF.

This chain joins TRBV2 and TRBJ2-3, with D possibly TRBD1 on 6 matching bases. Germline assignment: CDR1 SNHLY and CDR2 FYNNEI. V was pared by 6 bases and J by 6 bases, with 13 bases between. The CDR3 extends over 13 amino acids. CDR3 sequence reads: CASSRGIADTQYF. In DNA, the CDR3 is TGTGCCAGCAGCAGGGGAATCGCGGATACGCAGTATTTT.

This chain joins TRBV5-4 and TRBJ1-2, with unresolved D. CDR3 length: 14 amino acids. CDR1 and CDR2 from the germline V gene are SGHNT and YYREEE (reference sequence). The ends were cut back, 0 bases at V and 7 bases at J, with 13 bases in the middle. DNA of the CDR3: TGTGCCAGCAGCTTGGAGAACAGACGGGGTGGCTACACCTTC. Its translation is CASSLENRRGGYTF. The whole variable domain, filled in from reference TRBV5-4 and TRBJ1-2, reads ETGVTQSPTHLIKTRGQQVTLRCSSQSGHNTVSWYQQALGQGPQFIFQYYREEENGRGNFPPRFSGLQFPNYSSELNVNALELDDSALYLCASSLENRRGGYTFGSGTRLTVV.

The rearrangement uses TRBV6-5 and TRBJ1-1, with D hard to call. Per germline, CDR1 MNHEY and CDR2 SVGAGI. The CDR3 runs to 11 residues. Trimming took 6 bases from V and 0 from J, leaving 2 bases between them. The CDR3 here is CASRMNTEAFF. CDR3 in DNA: TGTGCCAGCAGAATGAACACTGAAGCTTTCTTT.

CDR3 DNA: TGCAGTGCTAGATCAGGGGCTGGGGCCAACGTCCTGACTTTC. Its translation: CSARSGAGANVLTF. The V gene is TRBV20-1, the J gene TRBJ2-6; D possibly corresponds to TRBD1 (6 bases). From germline, CDR1 is DFQATT and CDR2 SNEGSKA (reference sequence). This CDR3 has 14 residues. Trimming took off 2 bases at V and 2 bases at J, with 7 bases between the two ends.

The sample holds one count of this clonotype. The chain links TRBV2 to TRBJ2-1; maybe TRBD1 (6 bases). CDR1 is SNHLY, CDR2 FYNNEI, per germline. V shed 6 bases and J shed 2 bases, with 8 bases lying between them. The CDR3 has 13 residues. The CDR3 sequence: CASRGAAYNEQFF. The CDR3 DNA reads TGTGCCAGCAGGGGGGCGGCCTACAATGAGCAGTTCTTC.

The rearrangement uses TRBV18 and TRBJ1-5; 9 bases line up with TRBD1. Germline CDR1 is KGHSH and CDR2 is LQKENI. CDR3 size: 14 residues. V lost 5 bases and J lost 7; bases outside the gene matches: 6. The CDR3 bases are TGTGCCAGCTCAGGGTCTGGACAGGGGCAGCCCCAGCATTTT. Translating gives CASSGSGQGQPQHF.

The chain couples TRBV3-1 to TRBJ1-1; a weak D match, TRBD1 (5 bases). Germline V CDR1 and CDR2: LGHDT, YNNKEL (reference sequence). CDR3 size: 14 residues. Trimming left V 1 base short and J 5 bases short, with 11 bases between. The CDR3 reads CASSQVQGETEAFF. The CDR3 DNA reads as TGTGCCAGCAGCCAAGTCCAGGGAGAAACTGAAGCTTTCTTT. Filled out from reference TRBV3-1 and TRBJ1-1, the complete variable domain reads DTAVSQTPKYLVTQMGNDKSIKCEQNLGHDTMYWYKQDSKKFLKIMFSYNNKELIINETVPNRFSPKSPDKAHLNLHINSLELGDSAVYFCASSQVQGETEAFFGQGTRLTVV.

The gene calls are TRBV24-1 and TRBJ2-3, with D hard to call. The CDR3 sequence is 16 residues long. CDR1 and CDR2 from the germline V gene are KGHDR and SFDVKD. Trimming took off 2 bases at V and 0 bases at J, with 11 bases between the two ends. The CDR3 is CATSDWPETSTDTQYF. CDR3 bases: TGTGCCACCAGTGATTGGCCAGAAACCAGCACAGATACGCAGTATTTT.

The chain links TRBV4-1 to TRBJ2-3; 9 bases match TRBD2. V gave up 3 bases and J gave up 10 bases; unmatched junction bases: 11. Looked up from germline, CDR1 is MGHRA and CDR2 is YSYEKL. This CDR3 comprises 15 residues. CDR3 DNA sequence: TGCGCCAGCAGCCACGAGGGACTAGCTGTTTTTCCGCAGTATTTT. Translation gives CASSHEGLAVFPQYF.

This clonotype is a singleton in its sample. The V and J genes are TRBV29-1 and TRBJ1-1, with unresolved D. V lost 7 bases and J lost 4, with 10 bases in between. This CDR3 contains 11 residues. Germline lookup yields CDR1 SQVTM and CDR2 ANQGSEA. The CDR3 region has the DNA TGCAGCGCTTCGACAAGCACTGAAGCTTTCTTT. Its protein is CSASTSTEAFF. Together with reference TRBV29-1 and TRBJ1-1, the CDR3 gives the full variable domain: SAVISQKPSRDICQRGTSLTIQCQVDSQVTMMFWYRQQPGQSLTLIATANQGSEATYESGFVIDKFPISRPNLTFSTLTVSNMSPEDSSIYLCSASTSTEAFFGQGTRLTVV.

In DNA, the CDR3 is TGTGCCAGCAGGGAGGCTGTAGGCGGGAGAGATGGGGTTGAGCAGTTCTTC. Amino acids: CASREAVGGRDGVEQFF. V usage is TRBV27 and J usage is TRBJ2-1; 7 nucleotides match TRBD2. The trim removed 6 bases at V and 9 bases at J, leaving 20 bases unmatched. CDR3 length equals 17 residues. The germline gives CDR1 MNHEY, CDR2 SMNVEV (reference sequence).

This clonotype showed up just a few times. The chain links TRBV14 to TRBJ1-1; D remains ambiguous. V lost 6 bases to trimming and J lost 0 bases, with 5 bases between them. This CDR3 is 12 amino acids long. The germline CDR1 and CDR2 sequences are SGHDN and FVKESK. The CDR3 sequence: CASRHLNTEAFF. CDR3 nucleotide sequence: TGTGCCAGCAGACATCTGAACACTGAAGCTTTCTTT.

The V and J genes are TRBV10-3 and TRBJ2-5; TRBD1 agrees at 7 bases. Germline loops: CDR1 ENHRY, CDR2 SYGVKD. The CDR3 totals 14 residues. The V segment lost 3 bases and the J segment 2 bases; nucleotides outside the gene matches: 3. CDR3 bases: TGTGCCATCAGTGATTCGGACAGGCAAGAGACCCAGTACTTC. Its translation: CAISDSDRQETQYF.

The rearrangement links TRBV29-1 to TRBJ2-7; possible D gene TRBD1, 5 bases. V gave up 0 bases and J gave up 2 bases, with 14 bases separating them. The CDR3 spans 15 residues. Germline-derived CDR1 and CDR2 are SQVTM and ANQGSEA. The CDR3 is CSVEDRQTEAYEQYF. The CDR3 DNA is TGCAGCGTTGAAGATCGACAGACCGAAGCCTACGAGCAGTACTTC.

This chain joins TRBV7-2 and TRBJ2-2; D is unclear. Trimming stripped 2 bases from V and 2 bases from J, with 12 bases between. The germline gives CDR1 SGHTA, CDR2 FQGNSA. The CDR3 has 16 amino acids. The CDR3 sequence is CASSLQANSNTGELFF. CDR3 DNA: TGTGCCAGCAGCTTACAGGCTAACTCTAACACCGGGGAGCTGTTTTTT.

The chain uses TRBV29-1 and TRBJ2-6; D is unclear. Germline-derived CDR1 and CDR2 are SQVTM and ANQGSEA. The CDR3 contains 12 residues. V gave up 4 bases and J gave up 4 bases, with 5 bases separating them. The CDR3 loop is CSVVMGANVLTF. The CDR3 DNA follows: TGCAGCGTTGTGATGGGGGCCAACGTCCTGACTTTC. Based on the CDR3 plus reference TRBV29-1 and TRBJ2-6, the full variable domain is SAVISQKPSRDICQRGTSLTIQCQVDSQVTMMFWYRQQPGQSLTLIATANQGSEATYESGFVIDKFPISRPNLTFSTLTVSNMSPEDSSIYLCSVVMGANVLTFGAGSRLTVL.

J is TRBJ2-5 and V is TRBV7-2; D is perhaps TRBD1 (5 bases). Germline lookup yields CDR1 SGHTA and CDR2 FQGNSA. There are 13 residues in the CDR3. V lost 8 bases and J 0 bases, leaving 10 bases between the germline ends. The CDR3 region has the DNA TGTGCCAGCGGGGCAGGGTACCAAGAGACCCAGTACTTC. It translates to CASGAGYQETQYF.

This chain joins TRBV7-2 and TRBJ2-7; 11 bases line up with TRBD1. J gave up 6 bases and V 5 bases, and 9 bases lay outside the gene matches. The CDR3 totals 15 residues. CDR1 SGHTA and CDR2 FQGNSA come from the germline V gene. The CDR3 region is CASSPDRGRSREQYF. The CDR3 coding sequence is TGTGCCAGCAGCCCGGACAGGGGGCGATCTCGCGAGCAGTACTTC.

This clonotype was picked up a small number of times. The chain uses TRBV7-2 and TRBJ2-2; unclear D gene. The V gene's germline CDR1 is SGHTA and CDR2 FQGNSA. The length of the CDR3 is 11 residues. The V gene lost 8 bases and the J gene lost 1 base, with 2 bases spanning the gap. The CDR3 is CASGNTGELFF. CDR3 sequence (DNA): TGTGCCAGCGGGAACACCGGGGAGCTGTTTTTT.

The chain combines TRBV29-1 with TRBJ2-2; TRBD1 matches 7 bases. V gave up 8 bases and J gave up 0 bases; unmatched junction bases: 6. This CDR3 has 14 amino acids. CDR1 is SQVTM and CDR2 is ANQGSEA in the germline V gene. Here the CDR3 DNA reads TGCAGCATATACAGGGGCACGAACACCGGGGAGCTGTTTTTT. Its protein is CSIYRGTNTGELFF.

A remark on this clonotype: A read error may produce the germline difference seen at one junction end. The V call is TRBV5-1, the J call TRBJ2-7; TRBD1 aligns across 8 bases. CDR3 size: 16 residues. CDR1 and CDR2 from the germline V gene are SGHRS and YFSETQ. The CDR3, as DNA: TGCGCCAGCAGCTTGGAAGGCGGTGGGATTGAGGACAGGGTCGACTTC. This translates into CASSLEGGGIEDRVDF.